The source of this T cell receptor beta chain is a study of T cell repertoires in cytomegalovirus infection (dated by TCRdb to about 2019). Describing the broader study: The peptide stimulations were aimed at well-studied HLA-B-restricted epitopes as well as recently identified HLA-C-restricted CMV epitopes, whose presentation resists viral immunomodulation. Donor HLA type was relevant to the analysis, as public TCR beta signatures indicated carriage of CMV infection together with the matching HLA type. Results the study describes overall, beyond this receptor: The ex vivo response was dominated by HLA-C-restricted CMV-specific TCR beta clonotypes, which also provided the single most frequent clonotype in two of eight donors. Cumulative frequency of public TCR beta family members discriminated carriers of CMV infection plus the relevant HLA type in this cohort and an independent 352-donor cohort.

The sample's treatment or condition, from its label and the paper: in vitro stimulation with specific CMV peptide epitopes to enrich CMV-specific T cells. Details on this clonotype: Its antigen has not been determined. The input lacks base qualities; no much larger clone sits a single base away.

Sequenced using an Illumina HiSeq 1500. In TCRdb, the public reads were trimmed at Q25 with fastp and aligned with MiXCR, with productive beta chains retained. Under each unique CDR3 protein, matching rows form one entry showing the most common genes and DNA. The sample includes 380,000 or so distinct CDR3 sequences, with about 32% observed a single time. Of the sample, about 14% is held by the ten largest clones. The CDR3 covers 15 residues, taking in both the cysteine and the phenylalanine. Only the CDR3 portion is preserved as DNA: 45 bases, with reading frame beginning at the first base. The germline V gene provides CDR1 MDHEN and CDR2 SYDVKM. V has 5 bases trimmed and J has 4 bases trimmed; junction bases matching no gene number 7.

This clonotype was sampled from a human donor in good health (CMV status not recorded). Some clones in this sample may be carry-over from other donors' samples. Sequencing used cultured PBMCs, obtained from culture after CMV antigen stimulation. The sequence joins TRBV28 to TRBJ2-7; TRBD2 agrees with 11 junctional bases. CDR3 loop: CASSPPTSGSYEQYF. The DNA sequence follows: TGTGCCAGCAGTCCACCCACTAGCGGGAGTTACGAGCAGTACTTC.